This TCR beta chain was captured in a study of monozygotic twins with inflammatory bowel disease. The CDR3 runs to 15 residues. CDR1 and CDR2 (germline): DFQATT, SNEGSKA (reference sequence). A total RNA quantity of 3500 ng went into each TCR library. The template switching step added UMIs that contained a 6-nucleotide sample barcode. TCRdb re-called the 5' RACE reads, yielding one record per CDR3 amino acid sequence without DNA. The sample totals some 100,000 distinct CDR3 sequences. Donors each contributed one blood sample measuring around 2.4 ml. Source material: blood. This receptor was obtained from a human donor with ulcerative colitis or Crohn's disease, or a healthy co-twin of an affected twin (not recorded which). The chain links TRBV20-1 to TRBJ2-2; TCRdb's D call, TRBD2, is unchecked because there is no DNA. This chain's CDR3 is CSARDIAGGTGELFF.